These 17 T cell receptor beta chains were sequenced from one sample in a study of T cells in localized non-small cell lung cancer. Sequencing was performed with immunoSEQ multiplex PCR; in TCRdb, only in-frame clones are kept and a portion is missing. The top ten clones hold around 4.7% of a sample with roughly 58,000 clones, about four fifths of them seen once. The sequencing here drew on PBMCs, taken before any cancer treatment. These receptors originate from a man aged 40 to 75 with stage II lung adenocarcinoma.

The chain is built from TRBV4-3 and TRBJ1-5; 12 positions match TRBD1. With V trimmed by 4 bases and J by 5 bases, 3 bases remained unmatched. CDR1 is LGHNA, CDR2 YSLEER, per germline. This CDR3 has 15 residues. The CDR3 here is CASSRDRGHDQPQHF. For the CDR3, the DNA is TGCGCCAGCAGCCGGGACAGGGGGCATGATCAGCCCCAGCATTTT.

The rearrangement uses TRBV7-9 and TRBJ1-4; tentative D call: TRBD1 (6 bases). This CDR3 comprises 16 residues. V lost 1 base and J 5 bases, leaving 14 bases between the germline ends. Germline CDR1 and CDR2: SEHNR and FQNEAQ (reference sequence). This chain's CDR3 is CASSLVVDRWNEKLFF. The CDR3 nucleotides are TGTGCCAGCAGCTTAGTCGTCGACAGGTGGAATGAAAAACTGTTTTTT. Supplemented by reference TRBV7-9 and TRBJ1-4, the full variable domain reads DTGVSQNPRHKITKRGQNVTFRCDPISEHNRLYWYRQTLGQGPEFLTYFQNEAQLEKSRLLSDRFSAERPKGSFSTLEIQRTEQGDSAMYLCASSLVVDRWNEKLFFGSGTQLSVL.

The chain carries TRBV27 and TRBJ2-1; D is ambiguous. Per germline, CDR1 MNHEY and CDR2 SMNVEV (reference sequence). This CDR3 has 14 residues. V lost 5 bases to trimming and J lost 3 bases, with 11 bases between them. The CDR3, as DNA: TGTGCCAGCAGTCCCCGCATCGTCTACAATGAGCAGTTCTTC. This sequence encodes CASSPRIVYNEQFF.

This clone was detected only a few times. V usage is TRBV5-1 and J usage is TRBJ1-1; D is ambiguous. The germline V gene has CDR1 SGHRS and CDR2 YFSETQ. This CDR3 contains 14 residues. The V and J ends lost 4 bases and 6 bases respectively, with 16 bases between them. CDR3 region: CASSIELGSPEAFF. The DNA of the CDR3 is TGCGCCAGCAGCATTGAATTGGGAAGCCCTGAAGCTTTCTTT. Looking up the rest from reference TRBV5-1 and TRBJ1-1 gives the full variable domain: KAGVTQTPRYLIKTRGQQVTLSCSPISGHRSVSWYQQTPGQGLQFLFEYFSETQRNKGNFPGRFSGRQFSNSRSEMNVSTLELGDSALYLCASSIELGSPEAFFGQGTRLTVV.

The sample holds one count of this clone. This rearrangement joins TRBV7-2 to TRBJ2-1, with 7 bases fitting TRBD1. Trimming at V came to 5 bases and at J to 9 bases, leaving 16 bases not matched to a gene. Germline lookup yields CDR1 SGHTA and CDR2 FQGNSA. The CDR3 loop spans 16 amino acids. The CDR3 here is CASSLRPAGGQVEQFF. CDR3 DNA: TGTGCCAGCAGCCTCCGCCCGGCAGGGGGTCAGGTTGAGCAGTTCTTC. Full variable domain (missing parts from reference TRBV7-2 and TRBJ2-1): GAGVSQSPSNKVTEKGKDVELRCDPISGHTALYWYRQSLGQGLEFLIYFQGNSAPDKSGLPSDRFSAERTGGSVSTLTIQRTQQEDSAVYLCASSLRPAGGQVEQFFGPGTRLTVL.

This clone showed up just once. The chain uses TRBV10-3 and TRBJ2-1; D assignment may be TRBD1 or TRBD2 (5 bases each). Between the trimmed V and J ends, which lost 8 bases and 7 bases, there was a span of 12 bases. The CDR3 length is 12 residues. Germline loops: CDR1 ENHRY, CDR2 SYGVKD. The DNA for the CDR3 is TGTGCCATCGGGGGAGTTGGGAATGAGCAGTTCTTC. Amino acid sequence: CAIGGVGNEQFF.

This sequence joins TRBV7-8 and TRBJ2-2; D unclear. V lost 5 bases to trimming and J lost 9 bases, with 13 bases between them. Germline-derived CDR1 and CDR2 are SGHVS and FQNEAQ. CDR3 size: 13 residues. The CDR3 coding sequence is TGTGCCAGCAGCCCCCACGGGCACCGGGAGCTGTTTTTT. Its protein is CASSPHGHRELFF.

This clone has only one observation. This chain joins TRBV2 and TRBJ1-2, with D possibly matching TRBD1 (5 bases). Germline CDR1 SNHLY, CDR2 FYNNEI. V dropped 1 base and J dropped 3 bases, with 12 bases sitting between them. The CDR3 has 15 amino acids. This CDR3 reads CASSEGRGGDYGYTF. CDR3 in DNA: TGTGCCAGCAGTGAAGGTAGAGGAGGGGACTATGGCTACACCTTC.

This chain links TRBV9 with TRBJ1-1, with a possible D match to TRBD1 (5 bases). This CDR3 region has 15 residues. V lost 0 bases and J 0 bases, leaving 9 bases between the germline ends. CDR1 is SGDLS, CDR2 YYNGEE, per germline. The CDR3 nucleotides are TGTGCCAGCAGCGTAGGGGGCCAAATGAACACTGAAGCTTTCTTT. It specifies CASSVGGQMNTEAFF.

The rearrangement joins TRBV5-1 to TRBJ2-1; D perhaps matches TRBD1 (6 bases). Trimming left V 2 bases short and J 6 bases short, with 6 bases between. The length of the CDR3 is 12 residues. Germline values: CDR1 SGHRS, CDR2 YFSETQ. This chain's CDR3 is CASSLQGNEQFF. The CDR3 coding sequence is TGCGCCAGCAGCTTACAGGGCAATGAGCAGTTCTTC.

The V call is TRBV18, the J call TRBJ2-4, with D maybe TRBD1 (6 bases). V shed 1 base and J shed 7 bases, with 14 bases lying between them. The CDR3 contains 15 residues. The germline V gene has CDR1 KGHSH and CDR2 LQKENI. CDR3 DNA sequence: TGTGCCAGCTCACCACAGGCGCAGGGGCGGAACATTCAGTACTTC. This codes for CASSPQAQGRNIQYF.

This CDR3 reads CASGLTDRVGYTF. Written as DNA, the CDR3 is TGTGCTAGTGGTTTGACTGACAGGGTTGGCTACACCTTC. This chain links TRBV12-5 with TRBJ1-2; TRBD1 aligns across 7 bases. In germline, CDR1 is LGHNT, CDR2 FRNRAP. The length of the CDR3 is 13 residues. V shed 2 bases and J 7 bases; nucleotides not matched to a gene: 4.

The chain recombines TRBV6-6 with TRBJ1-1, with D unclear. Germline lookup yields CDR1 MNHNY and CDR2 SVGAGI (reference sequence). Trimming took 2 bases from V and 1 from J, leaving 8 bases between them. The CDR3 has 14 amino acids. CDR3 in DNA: TGTGCCAGCAGTTACGCGGAACGGAACACTGAAGCTTTCTTT. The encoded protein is CASSYAERNTEAFF.

The CDR3 DNA follows: TGTGCCAGCAGTTACATGGAGGGAGGGGGTGAAAAACTGTTTTTT. Protein: CASSYMEGGGEKLFF. This chain uses TRBV6-6 with TRBJ1-4; a possible D gene is TRBD1 (6 bases). Germline CDR1 and CDR2: MNHNY and SVGAGI (reference sequence). There are 15 residues in the CDR3. With 2 bases removed from V and 7 bases from J, the gap between germline ends came to 14 bases.

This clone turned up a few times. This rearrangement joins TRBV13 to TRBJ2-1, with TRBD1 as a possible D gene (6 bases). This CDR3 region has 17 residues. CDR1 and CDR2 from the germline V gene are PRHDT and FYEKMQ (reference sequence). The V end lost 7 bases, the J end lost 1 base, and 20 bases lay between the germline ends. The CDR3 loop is CASTRSWPRGSYNEQFF. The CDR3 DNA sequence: TGTGCCAGCACCCGGAGCTGGCCCAGGGGTTCCTACAATGAGCAGTTCTTC. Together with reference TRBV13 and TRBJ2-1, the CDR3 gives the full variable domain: AAGVIQSPRHLIKEKRETATLKCYPIPRHDTVYWYQQGPGQDPQFLISFYEKMQSDKGSIPDRFSAQQFSDYHSELNMSSLELGDSALYFCASTRSWPRGSYNEQFFGPGTRLTVL.

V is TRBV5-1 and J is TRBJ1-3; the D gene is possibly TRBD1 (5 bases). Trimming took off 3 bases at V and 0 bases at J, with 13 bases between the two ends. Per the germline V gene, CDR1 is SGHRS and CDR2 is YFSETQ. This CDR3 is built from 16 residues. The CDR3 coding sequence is TGCGCCAGCAGCTCCGGGACTCCTTCCTCTGGAAACACCATATATTTT. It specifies CASSSGTPSSGNTIYF.

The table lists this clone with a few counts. The CDR3 region has the DNA TGTGCCTGGAGTGTGGGCATGGGCAATGAAAAACTGTTTTTT. Its protein is CAWSVGMGNEKLFF. The rearrangement joins TRBV30 to TRBJ1-4, with D unclear. The length of the CDR3 is 14 residues. The V gene lost 0 bases and the J gene lost 5 bases, with 10 bases spanning the gap. Per germline, CDR1 GTSNPN and CDR2 SVGIG (reference sequence).